This T cell receptor (beta chain) was identified during a study of T cell responses to AZD1222 COVID-19 vaccine (dated by TCRdb to the early 2020s). For the wider study: AZD1222 recipients whose second dose came at about 4 weeks and those whose second dose came at about 12 weeks were combined into one group, since spike-specific TCR depth and breadth did not differ between the two schedules. A total of 233 trial participants underwent TCR sequencing, of whom about 210 had received two doses of AZD1222 and around 25 had received two doses of the MenACWY control vaccine. Trial participants were enrolled by age into 18-55, 56-69 and 70-plus year subgroups, with approximately 160, 26 and 62 TCR-sequenced participants respectively.

Notes on this clone: There is no known antigen for this receptor. No much larger clone is present one base from it, and per-base qualities are unavailable.

From its cysteine to its phenylalanine, the CDR3 spans 14 amino acids. The kept DNA is CDR3 alone, 42 bases in frame from the first base. V and J are truncated by 1 base and 11 bases respectively, leaving an intervening sequence of 17 bases. CDR1 and CDR2, looked up from the germline V gene (reference sequence), are SEHNR and FQNEAQ. The CDR3 regions of human TCRbeta chains were subjected to immunosequencing. The paper's data handling went like this. TCRs in the repertoires were matched against a reference library of SARS-CoV-2-specific TCRs that had been generated with the MIRA antigen-specificity platform. Breadth was defined as the fraction of unique TCRs that were SARS-CoV-2-associated. Depth was defined as the fraction of total T cells that were SARS-CoV-2-associated. Using the MIRA data, every spike-specific TCR was mapped to the spike region that the TCR reacted to and assigned to either a CD4 or a CD8 class. Log10-transformed breadth and depth values were compared by one-way ANOVA with Sidak's multiple comparisons tests. What TCRdb holds here is the immuneACCESS table cut down to in-frame rearrangements. Part of the clones is not present; checked against another copy, under half of the missing clones reflect an unresolved V gene, and the others are unexplained. V and J calls and clone size are as listed in that table; D and trimming were resolved from the DNA. This sample comprises 150,000 or so clones, around 90% of them detected only once. The top ten hold 5.5% to 7% of the sample.

The time point label here, explained by the study, means: baseline before first vaccination. Vaccinee samples were obtained from the UK trials COV001 and COV002, which included a single-blind randomized controlled phase 2/3 trial of AZD1222 (ChAdOx1 nCoV-19) in healthy adults. For TCRbeta chain sequencing, PBMC samples were collected from trial participants at day 0 and at day 28 after the second dose. What the research found in general, with its limitations: Spike-specific TCR breadth and depth rose significantly after two AZD1222 doses compared with day 0 and with MenACWY recipients. Only a handful of AZD1222 recipients were SARS-CoV-2 seropositive at baseline, limiting conclusions about previously exposed vaccinees. Because no day 14 peak-response samples were available, the repertoires could be characterized only after the peak T cell response. The vaccine-associated CD4 TCRs covered the entire spike protein, and the dominant responses fell in regions 160-218 and 743-854. The 56-69-year group was small, and its depth increase did not reach significance, likely because of low power. Epitopes outside the regions mutated in the B.1.351 and B.1.1.7 variants were reportedly recognized by nearly half of the unique spike-specific TCRs. Participants were mostly white British and included more females than males, and it was suggested by the authors that clonal diversity may have been underestimated.

The source material was peripheral blood, sampled on day 0 of AZD1222 vaccination. This receptor chain uses TRBV7-9 and TRBJ1-1, with the D segment identity uncertain. The sequence came from an adult in good health. The CDR3 here reads CASSLVDAIGRAFF. The DNA sequence follows: TGTGCCAGCAGCTTAGTGGATGCGATTGGCCGGGCTTTCTTT.